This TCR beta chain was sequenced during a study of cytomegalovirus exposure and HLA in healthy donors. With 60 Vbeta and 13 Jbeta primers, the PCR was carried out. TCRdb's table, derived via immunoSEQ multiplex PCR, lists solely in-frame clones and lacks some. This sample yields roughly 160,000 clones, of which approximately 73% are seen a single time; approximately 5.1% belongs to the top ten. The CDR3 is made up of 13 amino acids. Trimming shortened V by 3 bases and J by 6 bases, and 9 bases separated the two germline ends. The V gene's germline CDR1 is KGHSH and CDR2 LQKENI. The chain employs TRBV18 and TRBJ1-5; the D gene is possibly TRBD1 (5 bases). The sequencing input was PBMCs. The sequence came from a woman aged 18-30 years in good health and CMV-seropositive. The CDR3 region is CASSPQGGQPQHF. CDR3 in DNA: TGTGCCAGCTCACCTCAGGGTGGTCAGCCCCAGCATTTT.